This is a list of T cell receptor beta chains from one sample in a study of T cells in localized non-small cell lung cancer. The method was immunoSEQ multiplex PCR; TCRdb's version includes in-frame clones alone and lacks a portion of them. The sample consists of about 82,000 clones, around 80% of them appearing once. Sequencing was performed on PBMCs, taken before any cancer treatment. Every receptor here comes from a man between 40 and 70 years old with stage II squamous cell lung carcinoma. Both conserved end residues are part of each CDR3. D genes are given only for firm matches. Rows give clone size only sometimes, using once, few, many, or a class for an expanded clone.

TRBV19	.	TRBJ2-3	.	TGTGCCAGTAGTATTTGGGCGGGGGCTAAAGGAGATACGCAGTATTTT	CASSIWAGAKGDTQYF
TRBV7-9	.	TRBJ2-3	TRBD2	TGTGCCAGCAGTAAGAGCGGGGGTAGCACAGATACGCAGTATTTT	CASSKSGGSTDTQYF
TRBV7-6	few	TRBJ1-2	TRBD1	TGTGCCAGCAGTTCCGGGACAGGCAGTGGCTACACCTTC	CASSSGTGSGYTF
TRBV7-9	.	TRBJ2-7	.	TGTGCCAGCAGCCCTTTAAGGGGCAACAGCGACGAGCAGTACTTC	CASSPLRGNSDEQYF
TRBV6-5	.	TRBJ1-1	.	TGTGCCAGCCTGGCAGGGTACACTGAAGCTTTCTTT	CASLAGYTEAFF
TRBV19	.	TRBJ1-4	.	TGTGCCAGTAGTATCCCCTTAGGCGGGGGCGACGAAAAACTGTTTTTT	CASSIPLGGGDEKLFF
TRBV5-1	.	TRBJ2-7	TRBD1	TGCGCCAGCAGACCAGACAGGGGGCGGTATTACGAGCAGTACTTC	CASRPDRGRYYEQYF
TRBV27	.	TRBJ1-2	.	TGTGCCAGCAGTCCCCGACAGTTCTATGGCTACACCTTC	CASSPRQFYGYTF
TRBV29-1	.	TRBJ1-1	TRBD1	TGCAGCGTTGAAGGGAACAGGGGGATGAACACTGAAGCTTTCTTT	CSVEGNRGMNTEAFF
TRBV7-8	.	TRBJ1-3	.	TGTGCCAGCAGCTTAGATGGGGGCCCTGGAAACACCATATATTTT	CASSLDGGPGNTIYF
TRBV30	.	TRBJ1-1	.	TGTGCCTCGGGGAGGGGCTGGAACACTGAAGCTTTCTTT	CASGRGWNTEAFF
TRBV19	.	TRBJ1-5	.	TGTGCCATTGGGGGACAGCCCCAGCATTTT	CAIGGQPQHF
TRBV6-5	.	TRBJ2-5	.	TGTGCCAGCAGTTACTCGGGGGTACTGGAGACCCAGTACTTC	CASSYSGVLETQYF
TRBV6-5	once	TRBJ2-1	TRBD1	TGTGCCAGCACTAAAGGGGGACAGGGGTACGAGCAGTTCTTC	CASTKGGQGYEQFF
TRBV15	.	TRBJ2-1	.	TGTGCCACCAGCTCCGGGGCTTACAATGAGCAGTTCTTC	CATSSGAYNEQFF
TRBV2	.	TRBJ2-7	TRBD1	TGTGCCAACAGCCGGGACAGAGGAGACTACGAGCAGTACTTC	CANSRDRGDYEQYF
TRBV28	.	TRBJ2-7	TRBD1	TGTGCCAGCAGCCTCGACAGGGGTAGGTACGAGCAGTACTTC	CASSLDRGRYEQYF
TRBV14	.	TRBJ2-2	TRBD2	TGTGCCAGCAGCCAAGGATCGCTAGCGGGAGACCCCGGGGAGCTGTTTTTT	CASSQGSLAGDPGELFF
TRBV20-1	few	TRBJ1-1	.	TGCACCCGGGCACGCCCGATCGCGTTCTTT	CTRARPIAFF